This T cell receptor (beta chain) originates from a study of blood T cell repertoires in COVID-19 (dated by TCRdb to 2020 to 2021). About the investigation overall: Samples from collaborators originated in the United States, Italy and Spain and spanned both the acute and convalescent phases of COVID-19. Sample metadata almost always included a de-identified subject ID, COVID-19 status, age in years and sex. Subjects who had been exposed to COVID-19, were actively infected with it, or had recovered from it provided the deeply sampled blood TCRbeta repertoires that made up the dataset. Where available, HLA class I and class II types were taken from metadata supplied by the sample provider and were not determined by assay-based typing. The material from the prospective study consisted of cDNA or gDNA derived from T cells, B-cell-depleted T cells, or PBMCs. Samples were obtained from the ongoing ImmuneRACE study (first 160 participants) and from roughly 1,300 subjects provided by 6 global collaborators. The repertoires were made available in a free public database intended to serve as a resource for research on the immune response to SARS-CoV-2.

TCRbeta CDR3 regions were amplified from genomic DNA by means of the immunoSEQ Assay, a bias-controlled multiplex PCR. Per the source publication's procedure: Within the assay, amplification of reference gene primers was used to estimate how many nucleated cells each sample contained. To quantify the absolute abundance of each unique TCRbeta CDR3 rearrangement, sequence reads were collapsed and filtered. For each sample, productive Simpson clonality was calculated as the square root of Simpson's diversity index across productive rearrangements. TCRdb took over this immuneACCESS table, retaining in-frame rearrangements with V and J assigned. Such tables are incomplete; in checked studies, under half of the missing clones stem from an unresolved V gene, and the remainder is unexplained. That table supplies the V and J calls and clone size; D and trimming were determined from the DNA. The table for this sample lists a few hundred thousand clones; about 83% of them were counted only once. The top ten constitute about 6% of the sample.

Findings and caveats that apply to the study as a whole: How much clinical and demographic metadata was included differed by source and by participant, and the metadata was provided uncurated.

As concerns this clone: Its antigen has not been determined. Within one base of it there is no much larger clone, and no base qualities were kept.

Samples from volunteer blood donors who had recovered from COVID-19 were contributed by a second Seattle source. Each collaborating institution followed its own protocols to collect whole blood in K2EDTA tubes. Collaborator samples were shipped for TCRbeta analysis as frozen whole blood, isolated PBMCs, or DNA extracted from either sample type. Trimming removed 2 bases from V and 4 bases from J; the gene matches leave 4 bases unexplained. The CDR3 runs 14 residues from the cysteine to the phenylalanine. Kept here is only the CDR3 DNA, which spans 42 bases and is read in frame from base 1. The germline V gene supplies CDR1 MNHEY and CDR2 SVGEGT.

Sequenced input: peripheral blood. In this chain, TRBV6-2 or TRBV6-3 is recombined with TRBJ1-2, with 7 junctional bases fitting TRBD1. The source of this sequence is a man aged 55-75 years who had recovered from COVID-19. The CDR3 in this case is CASSYRGQPYGYTF. The nucleotides are TGTGCCAGCAGTTACCGGGGACAGCCCTATGGCTACACCTTC.